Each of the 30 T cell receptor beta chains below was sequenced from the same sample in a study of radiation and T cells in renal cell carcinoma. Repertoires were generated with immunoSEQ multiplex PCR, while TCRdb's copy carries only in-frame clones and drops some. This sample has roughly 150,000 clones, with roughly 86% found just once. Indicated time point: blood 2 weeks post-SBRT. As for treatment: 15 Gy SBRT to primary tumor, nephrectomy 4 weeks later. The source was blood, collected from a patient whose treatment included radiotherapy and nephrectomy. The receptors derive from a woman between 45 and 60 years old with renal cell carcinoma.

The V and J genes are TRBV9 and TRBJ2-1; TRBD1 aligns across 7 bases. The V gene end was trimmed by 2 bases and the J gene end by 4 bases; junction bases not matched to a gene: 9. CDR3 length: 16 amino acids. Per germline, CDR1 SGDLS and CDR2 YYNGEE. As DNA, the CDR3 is TGTGCCAGCAGCGTCACCGGGACAGCCGAATACAATGAGCAGTTCTTC. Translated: CASSVTGTAEYNEQFF.

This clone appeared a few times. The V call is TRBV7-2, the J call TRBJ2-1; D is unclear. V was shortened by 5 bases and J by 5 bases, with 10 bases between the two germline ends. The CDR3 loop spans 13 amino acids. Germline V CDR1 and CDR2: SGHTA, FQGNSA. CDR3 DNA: TGTGCCAGCAGCCCTAGGCCCAACAATGAGCAGTTCTTC. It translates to CASSPRPNNEQFF.

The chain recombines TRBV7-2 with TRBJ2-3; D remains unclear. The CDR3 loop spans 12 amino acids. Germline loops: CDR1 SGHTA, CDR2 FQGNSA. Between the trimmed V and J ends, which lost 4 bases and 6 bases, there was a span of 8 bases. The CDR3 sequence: CASSSTSDTQYF. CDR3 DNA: TGTGCCAGCAGCTCCACATCGGATACGCAGTATTTT.

CDR3 coding DNA: TGCGCCAGCAGGGAGGGGGCCATCACAGATACGCAGTATTTT. Its translation: CASREGAITDTQYF. The chain recombines TRBV5-1 with TRBJ2-3; possible D gene TRBD1, 7 bases. This CDR3 contains 14 residues. V was cut by 5 bases and J by 2 bases, with 12 bases left in between. In germline, CDR1 is SGHRS, CDR2 YFSETQ.

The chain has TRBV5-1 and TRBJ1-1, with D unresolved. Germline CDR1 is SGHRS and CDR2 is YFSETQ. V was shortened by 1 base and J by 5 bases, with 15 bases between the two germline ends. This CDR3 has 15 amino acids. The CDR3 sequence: CASSLTGRVNTEAFF. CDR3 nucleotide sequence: TGCGCCAGCAGCTTGACCGGTCGGGTAAATACTGAAGCTTTCTTT.

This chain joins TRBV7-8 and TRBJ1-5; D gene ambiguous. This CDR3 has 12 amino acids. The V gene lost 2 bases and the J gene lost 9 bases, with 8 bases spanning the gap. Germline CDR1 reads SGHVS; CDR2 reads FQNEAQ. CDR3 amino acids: CASSLYAGPQHF. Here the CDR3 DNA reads TGTGCCAGCAGCTTATACGCTGGGCCCCAGCATTTT.

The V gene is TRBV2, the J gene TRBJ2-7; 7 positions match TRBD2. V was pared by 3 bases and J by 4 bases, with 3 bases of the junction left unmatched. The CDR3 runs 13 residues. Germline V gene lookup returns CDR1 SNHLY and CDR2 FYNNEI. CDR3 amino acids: CASSEGTKYEQYF. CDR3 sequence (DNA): TGTGCCAGCAGTGAGGGGACTAAGTACGAGCAGTACTTC.

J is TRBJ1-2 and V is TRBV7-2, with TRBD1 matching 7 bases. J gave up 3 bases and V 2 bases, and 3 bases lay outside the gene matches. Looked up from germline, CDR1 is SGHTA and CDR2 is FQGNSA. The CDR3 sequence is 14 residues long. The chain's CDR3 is CASSLHTGDYGYTF. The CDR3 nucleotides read TGTGCCAGCAGCTTACACACAGGGGACTATGGCTACACCTTC.

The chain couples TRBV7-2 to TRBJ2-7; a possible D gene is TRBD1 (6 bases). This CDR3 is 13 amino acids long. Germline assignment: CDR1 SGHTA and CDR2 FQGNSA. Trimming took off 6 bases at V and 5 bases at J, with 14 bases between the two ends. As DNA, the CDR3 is TGTGCCAGCAGTAACAACCGGGACAACGAGCAGTACTTC. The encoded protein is CASSNNRDNEQYF.

Here the CDR3 DNA reads TGTGCCAGCAGCCCCCTGAGGGTGGGGATGAACACTGAAGCTTTCTTT. This gives the protein CASSPLRVGMNTEAFF. The chain uses TRBV11-2 and TRBJ1-1; D remains unclear. V lost 5 bases and J 0 bases, leaving 16 bases between the germline ends. In germline, CDR1 is SGHAT, CDR2 FQNNGV. The CDR3 extends over 16 amino acids.

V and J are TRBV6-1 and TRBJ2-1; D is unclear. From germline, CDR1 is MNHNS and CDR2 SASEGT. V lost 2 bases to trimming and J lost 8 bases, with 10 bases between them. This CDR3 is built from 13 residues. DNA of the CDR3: TGTGCCAGCAGTGAACCGTGGGTGGATGAGCAGTTCTTC. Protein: CASSEPWVDEQFF.

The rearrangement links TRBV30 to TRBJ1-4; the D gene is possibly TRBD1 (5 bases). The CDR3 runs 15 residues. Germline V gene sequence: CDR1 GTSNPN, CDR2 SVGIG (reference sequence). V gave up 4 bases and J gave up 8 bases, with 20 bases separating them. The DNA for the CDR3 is TGTGCCTGGACCGGGACCGGGACGGTGGGGGAAAAACTGTTTTTT. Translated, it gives CAWTGTGTVGEKLFF.

The CDR3 DNA follows: TGCGCCAGCAGCCACCTAGACGGCTCGGGGGGCTACACCTTC. Amino acids: CASSHLDGSGGYTF. This chain connects TRBV4-1 to TRBJ1-2, with D unclear. The CDR3 contains 14 residues. V lost 3 bases and J lost 8, with 16 bases in between. Germline CDR1 is MGHRA and CDR2 is YSYEKL.

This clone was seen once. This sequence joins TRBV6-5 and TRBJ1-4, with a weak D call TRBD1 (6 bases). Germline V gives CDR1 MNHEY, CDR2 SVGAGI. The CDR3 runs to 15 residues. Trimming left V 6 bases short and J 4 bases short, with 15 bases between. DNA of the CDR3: TGTGCCAGCAGCCAACTGGACAGAGTTAATGAAAAACTGTTTTTT. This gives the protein CASSQLDRVNEKLFF.

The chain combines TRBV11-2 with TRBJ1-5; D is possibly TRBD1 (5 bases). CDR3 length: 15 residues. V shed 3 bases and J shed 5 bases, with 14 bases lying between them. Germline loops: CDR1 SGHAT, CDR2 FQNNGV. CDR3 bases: TGTGCCAGCAGCTTCGATACGGGGGGGGATCAGCCCCAGCATTTT. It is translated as CASSFDTGGDQPQHF.

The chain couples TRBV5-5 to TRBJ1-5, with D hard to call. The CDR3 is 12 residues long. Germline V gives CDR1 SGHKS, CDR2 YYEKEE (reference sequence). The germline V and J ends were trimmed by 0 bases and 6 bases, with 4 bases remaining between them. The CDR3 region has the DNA TGTGCCAGCAGCTTGGTCGGTCAGCCCCAGCATTTT. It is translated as CASSLVGQPQHF.

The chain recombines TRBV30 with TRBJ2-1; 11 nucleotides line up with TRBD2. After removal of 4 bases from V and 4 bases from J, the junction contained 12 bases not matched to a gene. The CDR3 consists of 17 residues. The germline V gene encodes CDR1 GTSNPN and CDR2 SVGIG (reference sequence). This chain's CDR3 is CAWTRTGLAVTYNEQFF. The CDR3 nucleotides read TGTGCCTGGACCCGGACGGGACTAGCGGTAACTTACAATGAGCAGTTCTTC.

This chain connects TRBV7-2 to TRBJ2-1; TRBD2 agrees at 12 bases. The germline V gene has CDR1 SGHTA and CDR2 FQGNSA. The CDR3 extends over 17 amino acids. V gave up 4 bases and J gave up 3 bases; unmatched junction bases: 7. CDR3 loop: CASSSNGLAGNYNEQFF. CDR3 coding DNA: TGTGCCAGCAGCTCCAATGGACTAGCGGGGAACTACAATGAGCAGTTCTTC.

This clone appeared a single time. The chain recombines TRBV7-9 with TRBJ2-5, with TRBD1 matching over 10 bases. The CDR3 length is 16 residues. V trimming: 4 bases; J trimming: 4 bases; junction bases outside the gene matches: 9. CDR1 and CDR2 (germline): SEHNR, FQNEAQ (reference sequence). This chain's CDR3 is CASSYRTGGPGETQYF. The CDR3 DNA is TGTGCCAGCAGCTATCGGACAGGGGGTCCGGGAGAGACCCAGTACTTC.

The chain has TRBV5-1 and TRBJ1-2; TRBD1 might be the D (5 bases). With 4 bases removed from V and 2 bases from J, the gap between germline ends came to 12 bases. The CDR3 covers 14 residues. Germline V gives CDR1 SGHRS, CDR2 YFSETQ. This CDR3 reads CASSRDSANYGYTF. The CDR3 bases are TGCGCCAGCAGCCGCGACAGTGCGAACTATGGCTACACCTTC.

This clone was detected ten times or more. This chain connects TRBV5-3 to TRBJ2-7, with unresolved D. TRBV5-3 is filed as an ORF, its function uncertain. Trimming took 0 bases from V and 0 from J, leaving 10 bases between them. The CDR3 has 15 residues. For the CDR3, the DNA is TGTGCCAGAAGCTTGGGGCGGCATTTCTCCTACGAGCAGTACTTC. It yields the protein CARSLGRHFSYEQYF.

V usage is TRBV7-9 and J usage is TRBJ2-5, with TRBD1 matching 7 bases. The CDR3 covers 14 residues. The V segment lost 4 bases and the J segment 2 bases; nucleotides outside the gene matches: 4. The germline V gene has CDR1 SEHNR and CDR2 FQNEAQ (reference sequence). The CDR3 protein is CASSSTTGQETQYF. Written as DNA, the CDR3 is TGTGCCAGCAGCTCAACGACAGGGCAAGAGACCCAGTACTTC.

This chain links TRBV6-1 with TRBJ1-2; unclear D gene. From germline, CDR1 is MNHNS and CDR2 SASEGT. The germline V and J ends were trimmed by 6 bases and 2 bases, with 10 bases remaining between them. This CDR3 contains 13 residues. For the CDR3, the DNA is TGTGCCAGCAGCCCGGACGGAAACTATGGCTACACCTTC. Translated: CASSPDGNYGYTF.

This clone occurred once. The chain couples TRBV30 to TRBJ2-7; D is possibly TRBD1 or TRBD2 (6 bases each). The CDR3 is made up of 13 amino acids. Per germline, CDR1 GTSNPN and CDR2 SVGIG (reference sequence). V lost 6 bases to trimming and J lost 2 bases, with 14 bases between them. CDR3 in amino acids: CACWRGTTYEQYF. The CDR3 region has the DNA TGTGCCTGCTGGAGGGGGACCACCTACGAGCAGTACTTC.

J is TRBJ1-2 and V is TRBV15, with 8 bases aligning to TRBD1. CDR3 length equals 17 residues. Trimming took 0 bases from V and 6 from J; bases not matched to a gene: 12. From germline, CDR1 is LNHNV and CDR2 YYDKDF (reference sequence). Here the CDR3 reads CATSRDSYETGVDGYTF. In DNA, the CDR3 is TGTGCCACCAGCAGAGATTCATATGAGACAGGGGTGGATGGCTACACCTTC.

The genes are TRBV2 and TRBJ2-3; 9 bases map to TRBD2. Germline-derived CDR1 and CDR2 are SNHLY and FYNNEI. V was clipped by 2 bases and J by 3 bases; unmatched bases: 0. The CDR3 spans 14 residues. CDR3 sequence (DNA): TGTGCCAGCAGTGAACTAGCGGGGACAGATACGCAGTATTTT. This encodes CASSELAGTDTQYF.

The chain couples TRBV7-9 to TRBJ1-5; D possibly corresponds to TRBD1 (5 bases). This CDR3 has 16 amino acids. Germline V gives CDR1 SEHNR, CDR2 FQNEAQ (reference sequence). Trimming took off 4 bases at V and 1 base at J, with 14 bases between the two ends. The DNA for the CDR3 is TGTGCCAGCAGCTACGGGGGGGGTTCGAGCAATCAGCCCCAGCATTTT. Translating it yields CASSYGGGSSNQPQHF. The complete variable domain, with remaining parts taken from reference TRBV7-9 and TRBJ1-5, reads DTGVSQNPRHKITKRGQNVTFRCDPISEHNRLYWYRQTLGQGPEFLTYFQNEAQLEKSRLLSDRFSAERPKGSFSTLEIQRTEQGDSAMYLCASSYGGGSSNQPQHFGDGTRLSIL.

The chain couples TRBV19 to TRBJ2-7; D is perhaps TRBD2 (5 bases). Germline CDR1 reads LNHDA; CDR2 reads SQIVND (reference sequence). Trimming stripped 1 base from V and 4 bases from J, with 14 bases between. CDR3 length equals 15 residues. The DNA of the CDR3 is TGTGCCAGTAGTATAGGAACCGGACTTCGGTACGAGCAGTACTTC. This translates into CASSIGTGLRYEQYF.

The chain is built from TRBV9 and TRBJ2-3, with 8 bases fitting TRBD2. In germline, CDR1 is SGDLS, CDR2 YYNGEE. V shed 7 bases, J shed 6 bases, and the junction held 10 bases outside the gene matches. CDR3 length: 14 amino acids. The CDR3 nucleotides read TGTGCCAGCGGCGGGCGGGGGGCGGCGGATACGCAGTATTTT. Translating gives CASGGRGAADTQYF.

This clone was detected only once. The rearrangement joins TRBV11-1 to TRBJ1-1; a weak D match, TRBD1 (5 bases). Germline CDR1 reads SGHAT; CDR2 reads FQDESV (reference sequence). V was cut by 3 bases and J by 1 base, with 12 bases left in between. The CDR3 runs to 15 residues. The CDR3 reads CASSFIHTGNTEAFF. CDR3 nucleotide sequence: TGTGCCAGCAGCTTTATCCATACAGGGAACACTGAAGCTTTCTTT.